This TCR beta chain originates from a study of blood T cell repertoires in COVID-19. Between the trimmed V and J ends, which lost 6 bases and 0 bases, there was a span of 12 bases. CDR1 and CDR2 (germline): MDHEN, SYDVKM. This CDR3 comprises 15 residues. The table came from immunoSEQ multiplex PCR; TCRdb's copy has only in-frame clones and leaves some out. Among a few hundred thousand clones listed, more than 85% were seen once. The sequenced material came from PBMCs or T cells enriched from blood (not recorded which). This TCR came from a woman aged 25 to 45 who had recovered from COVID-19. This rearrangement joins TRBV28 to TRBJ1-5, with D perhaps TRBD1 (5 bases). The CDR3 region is CASRPPGVSNQPQHF. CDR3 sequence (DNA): TGTGCCAGCAGGCCCCCGGGGGTTAGCAATCAGCCCCAGCATTTT.